This T cell receptor beta chain is from a study of response to subunit inactivated influenza vaccine listed by TCRdb under 2018. Regarding the complete study: Deep quantitative profiling of the T cell receptor repertoire was used in the study to follow responses to a trivalent subunit inactivated influenza vaccine. What the authors observed across the whole study: The authors proposed that each seasonal influenza vaccination may bring in only a limited number of new T cells.

Libraries were prepared through RT-PCR. Sequencing instrument: Illumina HiSeq 2500. The public reads were reanalyzed by TCRdb: fastp trimming at Q25, MiXCR alignment, in-frame beta chains only. Entries are consolidated by CDR3 protein sequence, retaining the most common genes and DNA. In all, the sample holds some 500,000 distinct CDR3 sequences, and over 25% of those were seen once. Of the sample, under 2.5% falls within the top ten clones. This clonotype was counted between two and nine times. The antigen this receptor binds is unknown. No clone much larger than this one lies a single base away; base qualities are absent. The clonotype comes from a man aged 50 or older who received an inactivated influenza vaccine. Donor details come from another sample of the same person, matched by shared clones. Sequences were derived from CD4+ T cells sorted from PBMCs, sampled roughly 5 days after vaccination.

The CDR3 corresponds to CASSATGGSTEAFF. The sequence in DNA is TGTGCCAGCAGTGCAACAGGGGGCAGTACTGAAGCTTTCTTT. Here the chain combines TRBV28 and TRBJ1-1, with TRBD1 matching 9 junction bases. Its CDR3 holds 14 amino acids, cysteine through phenylalanine. CDR3 DNA is the only sequence kept; it has 42 bases, read in frame from the first base. V trim: 5 bases; J trim: 5 bases; unmatched bases: 6. From the germline V gene, CDR1 is MDHEN and CDR2 is SYDVKM. With the rest looked up from the reference TRBV28 and TRBJ1-1 genes rather than sequenced, the full variable domain is DVKVTQSSRYLVKRTGEKVFLECVQDMDHENMFWYRQDPGLGLRLIYFSYDVKMKEKGDIPEGYSVSREKKERFSLILESASTNQTSMYLCASSATGGSTEAFFGQGTRLTVV.